What follows describes a single T cell receptor beta chain. Antigen: not known. The sample is drawn from a study of shared clonotypes between healthy human individuals. Study-wide findings and caveats: The sampled material consisted only of blood, and tissue repertoires are likely to differ. Richness estimates generally favored naive over memory subsets.

Per germline, CDR1 LNHNV and CDR2 YYDKDF (reference sequence). V was trimmed by 3 bases and J by 5 bases, leaving 17 bases between them. The CDR3 consists of 15 residues. The data were produced by immunoSEQ multiplex PCR, yet TCRdb's version contains in-frame clones alone and is incomplete. The sample holds roughly 590,000 clones, roughly 96% seen once. CD45RO-negative CD8 cells positively selected for CCR7 made up the naive population, which excluded terminally differentiated effector memory CD45RA+ cells. The source of this sequence is a woman aged 25 to 39 in good health. The specimen was naive CD8+ T cells sorted from blood. The rearrangement joins TRBV15 to TRBJ2-7, with a possible D match to TRBD2 (6 bases). The CDR3 is CATSSGGVISDEQYF. The CDR3, as DNA: TGTGCCACCAGCAGCGGAGGGGTAATAAGCGACGAGCAGTACTTC.